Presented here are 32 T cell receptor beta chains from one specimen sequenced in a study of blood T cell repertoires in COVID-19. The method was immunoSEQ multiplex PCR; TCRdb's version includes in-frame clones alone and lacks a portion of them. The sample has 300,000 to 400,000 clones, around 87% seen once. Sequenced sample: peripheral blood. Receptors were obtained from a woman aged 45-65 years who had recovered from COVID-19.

The CDR3 coding sequence is TGTGCCACCAGCGCAGGGGGCATGGGTCAGCCCCAGCATTTT. Residues: CATSAGGMGQPQHF. J is TRBJ1-5 and V is TRBV15; the match to TRBD1 covers 8 bases. The V gene's germline CDR1 is LNHNV and CDR2 YYDKDF (reference sequence). The V segment lost 5 bases and the J segment 6 bases; nucleotides outside the gene matches: 6. The CDR3 totals 14 residues.

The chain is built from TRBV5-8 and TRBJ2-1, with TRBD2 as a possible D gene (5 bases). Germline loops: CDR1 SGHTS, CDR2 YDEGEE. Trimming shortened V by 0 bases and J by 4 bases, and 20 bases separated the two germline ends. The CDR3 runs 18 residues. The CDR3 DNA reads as TGTGCCAGCAGCTTGGCGGTAGGACTCACCCCTCTTTACAATGAGCAGTTCTTC. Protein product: CASSLAVGLTPLYNEQFF.

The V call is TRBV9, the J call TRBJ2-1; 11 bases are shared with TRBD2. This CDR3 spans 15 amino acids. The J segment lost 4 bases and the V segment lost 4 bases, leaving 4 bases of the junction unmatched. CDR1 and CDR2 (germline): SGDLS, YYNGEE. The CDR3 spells CASSLTSGTYNEQFF. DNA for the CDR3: TGTGCCAGCAGCTTGACTAGCGGGACGTACAATGAGCAGTTCTTC.

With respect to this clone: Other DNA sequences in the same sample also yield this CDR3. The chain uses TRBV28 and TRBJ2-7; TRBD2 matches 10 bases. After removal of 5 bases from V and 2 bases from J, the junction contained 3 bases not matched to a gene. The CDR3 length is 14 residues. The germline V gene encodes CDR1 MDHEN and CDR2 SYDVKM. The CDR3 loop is CASSLAGETYEQYF. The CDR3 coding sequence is TGTGCCAGCAGTCTAGCGGGAGAGACCTACGAGCAGTACTTC.

The CDR3: CASREQGLLVSGANVLTF. The CDR3 DNA reads TGTGCCAGCAGAGAACAGGGGCTGCTCGTCTCTGGGGCCAACGTCCTGACTTTC. This chain joins TRBV28 and TRBJ2-6; 7 bases are a match to TRBD1. The germline CDR1 and CDR2 sequences are MDHEN and SYDVKM. Germline trimming cut 6 bases from V and 0 bases from J; bases unmatched to any gene: 11. This CDR3 has 18 residues. Looking up the rest from reference TRBV28 and TRBJ2-6 gives the full variable domain: DVKVTQSSRYLVKRTGEKVFLECVQDMDHENMFWYRQDPGLGLRLIYFSYDVKMKEKGDIPEGYSVSREKKERFSLILESASTNQTSMYLCASREQGLLVSGANVLTFGAGSRLTVL.

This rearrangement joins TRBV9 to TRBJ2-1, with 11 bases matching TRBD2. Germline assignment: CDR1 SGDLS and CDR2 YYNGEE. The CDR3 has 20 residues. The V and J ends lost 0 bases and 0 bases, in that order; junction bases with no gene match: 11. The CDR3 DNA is TGTGCCAGCAGCGTAGGGCTAGCGGGAGGTCCACCCCCCTCCTACAATGAGCAGTTCTTC. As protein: CASSVGLAGGPPPSYNEQFF.

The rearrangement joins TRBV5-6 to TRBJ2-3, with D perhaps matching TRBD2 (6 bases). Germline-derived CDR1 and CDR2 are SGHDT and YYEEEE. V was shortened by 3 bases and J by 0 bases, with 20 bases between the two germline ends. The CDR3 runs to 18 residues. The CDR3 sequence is CASSSGRLALFSTDTQYF. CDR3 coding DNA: TGTGCCAGCAGCTCGGGACGGCTAGCGCTGTTCAGCACAGATACGCAGTATTTT.

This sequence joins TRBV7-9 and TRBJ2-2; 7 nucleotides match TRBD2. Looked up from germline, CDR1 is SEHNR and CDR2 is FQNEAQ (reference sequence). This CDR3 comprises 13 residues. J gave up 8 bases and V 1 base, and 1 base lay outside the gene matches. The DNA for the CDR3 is TGTGCCAGCAGCTTAGGCGGGAGAGGGGAGCTGTTTTTT. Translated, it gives CASSLGGRGELFF.

In nucleotides, the CDR3 is TGTGCCAGCAGCTCGGGACAGCCGCCCCACTACGAGCAGTACTTC. Amino acids: CASSSGQPPHYEQYF. The chain combines TRBV5-4 with TRBJ2-7; 7 positions agree with TRBD1. The trim removed 3 bases at V and 3 bases at J, leaving 9 bases unmatched. This CDR3 is built from 15 residues. Germline V gives CDR1 SGHNT, CDR2 YYREEE (reference sequence).

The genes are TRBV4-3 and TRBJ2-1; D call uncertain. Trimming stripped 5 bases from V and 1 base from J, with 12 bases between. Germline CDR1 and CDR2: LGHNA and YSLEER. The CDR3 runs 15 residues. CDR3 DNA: TGCGCCAGCAGCGGAGCGCACTCTTCCTACAATGAGCAGTTCTTC. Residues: CASSGAHSSYNEQFF.

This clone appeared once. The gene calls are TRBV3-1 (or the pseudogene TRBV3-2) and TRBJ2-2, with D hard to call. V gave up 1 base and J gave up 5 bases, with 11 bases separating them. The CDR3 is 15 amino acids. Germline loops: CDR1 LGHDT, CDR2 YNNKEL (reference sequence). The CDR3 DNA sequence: TGTGCCAGCAGCCAAGCGACTCCGAGGACCGGGGAGCTGTTTTTT. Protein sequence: CASSQATPRTGELFF.

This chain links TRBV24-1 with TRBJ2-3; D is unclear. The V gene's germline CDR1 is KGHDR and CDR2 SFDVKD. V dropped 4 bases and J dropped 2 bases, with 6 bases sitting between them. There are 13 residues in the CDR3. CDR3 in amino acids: CATSDRNTDTQYF. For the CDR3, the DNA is TGTGCCACCAGTGACAGGAACACAGATACGCAGTATTTT.

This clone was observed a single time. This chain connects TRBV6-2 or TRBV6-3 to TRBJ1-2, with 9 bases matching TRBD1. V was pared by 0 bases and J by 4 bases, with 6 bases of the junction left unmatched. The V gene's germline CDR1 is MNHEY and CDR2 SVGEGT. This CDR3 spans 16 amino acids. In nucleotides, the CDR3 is TGTGCCAGCAGTTACTCACAGGGGGCGCGAATCTATGGCTACACCTTC. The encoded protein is CASSYSQGARIYGYTF.

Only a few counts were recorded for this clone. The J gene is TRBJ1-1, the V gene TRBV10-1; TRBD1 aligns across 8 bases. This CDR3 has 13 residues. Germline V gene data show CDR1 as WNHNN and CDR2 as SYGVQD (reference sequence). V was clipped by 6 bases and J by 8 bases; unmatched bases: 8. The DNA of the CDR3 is TGCGCCAGCAGCCGGGACAGGAATAGAGAAGCTTTCTTT. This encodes CASSRDRNREAFF.

CDR3 sequence (DNA): TGCAGTGCTAGTAGAATGGCTAGCGGGAGTGGGGAGACCCAGTACTTC. Its protein is CSASRMASGSGETQYF. The genes are TRBV20-1 and TRBJ2-5; 10 bases map to TRBD2. The trim removed 3 bases at V and 5 bases at J, leaving 12 bases unmatched. In germline, CDR1 is DFQATT, CDR2 SNEGSKA (reference sequence). CDR3 length: 16 amino acids.

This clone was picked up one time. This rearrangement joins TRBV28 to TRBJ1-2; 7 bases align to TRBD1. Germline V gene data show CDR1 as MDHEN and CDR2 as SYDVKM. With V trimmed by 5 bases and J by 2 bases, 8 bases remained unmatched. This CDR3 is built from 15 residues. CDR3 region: CASSPWTGRNYGYTF. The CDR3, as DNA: TGTGCCAGCAGTCCCTGGACAGGCAGGAACTATGGCTACACCTTC.

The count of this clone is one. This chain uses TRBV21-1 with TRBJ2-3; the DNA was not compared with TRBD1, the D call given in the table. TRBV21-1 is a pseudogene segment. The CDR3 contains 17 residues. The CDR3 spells CASSTQGGCARPDTQYF. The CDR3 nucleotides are TGTGCCAGCAGCACCCAAGGGGGCTGCGCTAGGCCAGATACGCAGTATTTT.

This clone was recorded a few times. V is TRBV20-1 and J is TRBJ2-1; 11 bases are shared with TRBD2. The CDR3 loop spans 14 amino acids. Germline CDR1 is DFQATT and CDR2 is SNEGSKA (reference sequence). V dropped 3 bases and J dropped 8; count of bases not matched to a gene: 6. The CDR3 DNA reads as TGCAGTGCTAGTCGAGGGACTAGCGGAGATGAGCAGTTCTTC. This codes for CSASRGTSGDEQFF.

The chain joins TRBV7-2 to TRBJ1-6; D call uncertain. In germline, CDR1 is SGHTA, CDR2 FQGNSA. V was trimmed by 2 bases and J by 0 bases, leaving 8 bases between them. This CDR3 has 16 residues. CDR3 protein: CASSLYPVSYNSPLHF. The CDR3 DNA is TGTGCCAGCAGCTTATATCCCGTCTCCTATAATTCACCCCTCCACTTT.

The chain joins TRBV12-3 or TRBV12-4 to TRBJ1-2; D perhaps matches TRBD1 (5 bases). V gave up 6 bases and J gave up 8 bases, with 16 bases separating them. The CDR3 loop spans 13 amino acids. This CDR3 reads CASRGGGREGYTF. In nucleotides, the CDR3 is TGTGCCAGCAGGGGGGGAGGGCGAGAAGGCTACACCTTC.

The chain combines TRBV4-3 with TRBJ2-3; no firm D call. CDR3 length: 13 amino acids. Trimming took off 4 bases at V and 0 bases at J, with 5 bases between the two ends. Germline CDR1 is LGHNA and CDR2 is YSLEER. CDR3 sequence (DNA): TGCGCCAGCAGCCCCGGGAGCACAGATACGCAGTATTTT. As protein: CASSPGSTDTQYF.

CDR3 amino acids: CASSQGLSNYGYTF. The CDR3 DNA reads as TGCGCCAGCAGCCAGGGACTCTCCAACTATGGCTACACCTTC. The gene calls are TRBV4-3 and TRBJ1-2, with a weak D call TRBD1 (5 bases). Per the germline V gene, CDR1 is LGHNA and CDR2 is YSLEER. The V and J ends lost 3 bases and 2 bases respectively, with 10 bases between them. The CDR3 extends over 14 amino acids.

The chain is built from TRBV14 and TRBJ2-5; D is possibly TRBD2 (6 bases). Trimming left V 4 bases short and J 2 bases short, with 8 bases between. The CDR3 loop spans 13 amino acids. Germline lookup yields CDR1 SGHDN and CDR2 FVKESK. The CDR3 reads CASSRGTQETQYF. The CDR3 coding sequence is TGTGCCAGCAGCCGCGGGACTCAAGAGACCCAGTACTTC.

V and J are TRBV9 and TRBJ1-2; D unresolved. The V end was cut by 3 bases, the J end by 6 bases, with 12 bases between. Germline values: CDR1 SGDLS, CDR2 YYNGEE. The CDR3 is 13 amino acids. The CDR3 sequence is CASSDRRGNGYTF. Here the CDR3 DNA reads TGTGCCAGCAGCGATCGACGGGGAAATGGCTACACCTTC.

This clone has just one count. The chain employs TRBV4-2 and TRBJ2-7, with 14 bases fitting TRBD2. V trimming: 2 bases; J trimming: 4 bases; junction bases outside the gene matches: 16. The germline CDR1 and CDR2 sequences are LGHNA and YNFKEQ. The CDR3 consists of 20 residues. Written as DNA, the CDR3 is TGTGCCAGCAGCCAAAAACTACCGGGACTAGCGGGAGTCCCAGGATACGAGCAGTACTTC. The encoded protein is CASSQKLPGLAGVPGYEQYF.

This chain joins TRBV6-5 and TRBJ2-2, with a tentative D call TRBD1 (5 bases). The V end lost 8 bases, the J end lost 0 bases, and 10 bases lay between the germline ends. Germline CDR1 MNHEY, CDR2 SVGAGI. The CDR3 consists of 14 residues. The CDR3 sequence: CASSRDPNTGELFF. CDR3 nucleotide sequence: TGTGCCAGCTCCAGGGATCCGAACACCGGGGAGCTGTTTTTT.

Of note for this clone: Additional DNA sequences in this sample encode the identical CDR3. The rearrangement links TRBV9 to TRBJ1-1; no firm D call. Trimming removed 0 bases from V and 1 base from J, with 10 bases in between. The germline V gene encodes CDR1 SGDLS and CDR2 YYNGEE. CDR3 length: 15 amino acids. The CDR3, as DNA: TGTGCCAGCAGCGTAGGATTGCGGGAGAACACTGAAGCTTTCTTT. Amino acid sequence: CASSVGLRENTEAFF.

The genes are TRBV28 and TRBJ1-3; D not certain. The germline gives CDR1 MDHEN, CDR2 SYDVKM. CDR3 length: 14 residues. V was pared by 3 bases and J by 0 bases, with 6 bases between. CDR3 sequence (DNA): TGTGCCAGCAGTTTGTCCGGCTCTGGAAACACCATATATTTT. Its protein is CASSLSGSGNTIYF.

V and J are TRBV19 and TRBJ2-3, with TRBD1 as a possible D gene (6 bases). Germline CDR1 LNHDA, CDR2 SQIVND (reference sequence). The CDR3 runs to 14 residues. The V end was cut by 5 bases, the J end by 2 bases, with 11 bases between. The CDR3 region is CASSLQGITDTQYF. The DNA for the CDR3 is TGTGCCAGTAGTTTACAGGGAATCACAGATACGCAGTATTTT. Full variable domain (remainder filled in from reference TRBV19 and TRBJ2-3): DGGITQSPKYLFRKEGQNVTLSCEQNLNHDAMYWYRQDPGQGLRLIYYSQIVNDFQKGDIAEGYSVSREKKESFPLTVTSAQKNPTAFYLCASSLQGITDTQYFGPGTRLTVL.

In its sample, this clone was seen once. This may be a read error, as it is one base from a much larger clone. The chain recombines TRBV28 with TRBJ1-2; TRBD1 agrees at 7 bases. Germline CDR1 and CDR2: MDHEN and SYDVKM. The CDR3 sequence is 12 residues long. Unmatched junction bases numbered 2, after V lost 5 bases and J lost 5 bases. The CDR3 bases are TGTGCCAGCAGTCAACAGGGGTATGGCTACACCTTC. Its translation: CASSQQGYGYTF.

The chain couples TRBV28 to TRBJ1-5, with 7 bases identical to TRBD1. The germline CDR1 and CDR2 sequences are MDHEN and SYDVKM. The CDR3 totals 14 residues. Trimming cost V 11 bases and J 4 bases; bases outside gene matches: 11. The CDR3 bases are TGTGCCTCAAAAGACAGGGCATGGAATCAGCCCCAGCATTTT. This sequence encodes CASKDRAWNQPQHF.

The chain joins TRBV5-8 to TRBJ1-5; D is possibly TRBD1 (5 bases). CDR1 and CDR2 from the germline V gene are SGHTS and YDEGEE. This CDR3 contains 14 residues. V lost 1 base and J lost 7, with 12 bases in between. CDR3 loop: CASSLFRGWQPQHF. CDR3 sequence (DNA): TGTGCCAGCAGCTTGTTTAGGGGATGGCAGCCCCAGCATTTT.